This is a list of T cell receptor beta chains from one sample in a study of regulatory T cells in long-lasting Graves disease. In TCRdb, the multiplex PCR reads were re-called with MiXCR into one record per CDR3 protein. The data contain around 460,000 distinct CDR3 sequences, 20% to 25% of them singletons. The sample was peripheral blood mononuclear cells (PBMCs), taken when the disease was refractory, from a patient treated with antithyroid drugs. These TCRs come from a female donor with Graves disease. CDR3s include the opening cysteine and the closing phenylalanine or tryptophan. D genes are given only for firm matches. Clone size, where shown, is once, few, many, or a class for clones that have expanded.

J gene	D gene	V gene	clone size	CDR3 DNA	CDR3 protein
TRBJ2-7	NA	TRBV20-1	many	TGCAGTGCTATCCGGGGGACAGTGAGGGCCTACGAGCAGTACTTC	CSAIRGTVRAYEQYF
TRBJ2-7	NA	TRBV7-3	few	TGTGCCAGCAGCTTAACGGACTATACCTACGAGCAGTACTTC	CASSLTDYTYEQYF
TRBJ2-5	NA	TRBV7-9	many	TGTGCCAGCAGCTTAGACGCAGGGGTGGAGACCCAGTACTTC	CASSLDAGVETQYF
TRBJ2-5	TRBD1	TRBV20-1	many	TGCAGTGCTAGAGATCCCCTAAGATACAGGGGGCAAGAGACCCAGTACTTC	CSARDPLRYRGQETQYF
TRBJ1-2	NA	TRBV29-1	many	TGCAGCGCTGGGGAAAAGGCAAGTGGTCTCTATGGCTACACCTTC	CSAGEKASGLYGYTF
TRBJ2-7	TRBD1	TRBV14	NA	TGTGCCAGCAGCCAAAACTGGGACAGCTACGAGCAGTACTTC	CASSQNWDSYEQYF
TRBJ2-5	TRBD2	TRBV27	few	TGTGCCAACAAGAGACTAGCGGGAGATGGAGAGACCCAGTACTTC	CANKRLAGDGETQYF
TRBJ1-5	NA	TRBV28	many	TGTGCCAGCAGCCCCCTTAGGGGATCCATAGGCAATCAGCCCCAGCATTTT	CASSPLRGSIGNQPQHF
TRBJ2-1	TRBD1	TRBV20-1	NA	TGCAGTGCTACCGGGACAGGGTCTGGCGGTCGCTCCTACAATGAGCAGTTCTTC	CSATGTGSGGRSYNEQFF
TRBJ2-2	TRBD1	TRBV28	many	TGTGCCAGCAGTTTTGCGACAGGGGTCACCGGGGAGCTGTTTTTT	CASSFATGVTGELFF
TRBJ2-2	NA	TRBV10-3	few	TGTGCCATCAGTGAGTCGACGGGCACCGGGGAGCTGTTTTTT	CAISESTGTGELFF
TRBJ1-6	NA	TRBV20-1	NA	TGCAGTGCCAGGGGCTTAGGGGCCAGCTCCTATAATTCACCCCTCCACTTT	CSARGLGASSYNSPLHF
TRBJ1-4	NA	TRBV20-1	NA	TGCAGTGCTCCTGGGGGGGAAAAACTGTTTTTT	CSAPGGEKLFF
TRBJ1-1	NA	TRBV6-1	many	TGTGCCAGCCGCGAGGGGTACACTGAAGCTTTCTTT	CASREGYTEAFF
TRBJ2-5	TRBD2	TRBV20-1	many	TGCAGTTCCCTCGGCGGGGGGGAGACCCAGTACTTC	CSSLGGGETQYF
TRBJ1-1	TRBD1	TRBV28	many	TGTGCCAGCAGTGCGGTCCCGGGACAGAGCACTGAAGCTTTCTTT	CASSAVPGQSTEAFF